Shown below are 5 T cell receptor beta chains from a single sample sequenced in a study of OX40 agonist ivuxolimab in advanced cancers. The library was prepared using the immunoSEQ multiplex PCR assay. This immuneACCESS table, as held by TCRdb, lists in-frame sequences with V and J called but not all clones. Of the missing ones, under half trace to an unresolved V gene in checked studies; the others have no known cause. A total of about 120,000 clones appear in this sample, more than 70% of them only once. The ten largest make up around 0.26% of the sample. The sample here was CD4+ or CD8+ T cells sorted from blood, taken in a trial of the OX40 agonist ivuxolimab. The origin of the receptors is an adult with an advanced solid tumor such as melanoma, head and neck, liver or kidney cancer.

This chain joins TRBV6-1 and TRBJ2-1; TRBD1 is a possible D gene (6 bases). Germline values: CDR1 MNHNS, CDR2 SASEGT. The V and J ends lost 2 bases and 9 bases respectively, with 17 bases between them. The CDR3 contains 15 residues. The CDR3 DNA follows: TGTGCCAGCAGTGAAAGTTTCGACAGGTATATTGAGCAGTTCTTC. Its translation: CASSESFDRYIEQFF.

The V gene is TRBV19, the J gene TRBJ2-3; TRBD2 might be the D (6 bases). Trimming shortened V by 8 bases and J by 2 bases, and 17 bases separated the two germline ends. The CDR3 contains 15 residues. The germline V gene encodes CDR1 LNHDA and CDR2 SQIVND (reference sequence). In DNA form, the CDR3 reads TGTGCCAGTTCCGCGGGGCAGGGAAACACAGATACGCAGTATTTT. Its translation is CASSAGQGNTDTQYF.

V gene TRBV11-3 combines with J gene TRBJ2-1; 8 nucleotides agree with TRBD1. Per the germline V gene, CDR1 is SGHNT and CDR2 is YENEEA. The V and J ends lost 5 bases and 8 bases, in that order; junction bases with no gene match: 11. The CDR3 runs to 15 residues. The CDR3 DNA follows: TGTGCCAGCAGCCCGGACAGGGTAGCGATCTATGAGCAGTTCTTC. Residues: CASSPDRVAIYEQFF. Based on the CDR3 plus reference TRBV11-3 and TRBJ2-1, the full variable domain is EAGVVQSPRYKIIEKKQPVAFWCNPISGHNTLYWYLQNLGQGPELLIRYENEEAVDDSQLPKDRFSAERLKGVDSTLKIQPAELGDSAVYLCASSPDRVAIYEQFFGPGTRLTVL.

The rearrangement links TRBV5-1 to TRBJ1-4; perhaps TRBD1 as D (6 bases). CDR3 length equals 14 residues. CDR1 and CDR2 from the germline V gene are SGHRS and YFSETQ. The V end was cut by 4 bases, the J end by 3 bases, with 10 bases between. DNA for the CDR3: TGCGCCAGCAGCCTCGGGGGGCCTAATGAAAAACTGTTTTTT. It encodes CASSLGGPNEKLFF.

The gene calls are TRBV18 and TRBJ2-2; a weak D match, TRBD1 (5 bases). V gave up 3 bases and J gave up 2 bases, with 13 bases separating them. The CDR3 contains 16 residues. Germline CDR1 reads KGHSH; CDR2 reads LQKENI. The CDR3 bases are TGTGCCAGCTCACCCCAGGGCCGATTAAACACCGGGGAGCTGTTTTTT. Translation gives CASSPQGRLNTGELFF. The full variable domain, with the rest looked up from reference TRBV18 and TRBJ2-2, is NAGVMQNPRHLVRRRGQEARLRCSPMKGHSHVYWYRQLPEEGLKFMVYLQKENIIDESGMPKERFSAEFPKEGPSILRIQQVVRGDSAAYFCASSPQGRLNTGELFFGEGSRLTVL.